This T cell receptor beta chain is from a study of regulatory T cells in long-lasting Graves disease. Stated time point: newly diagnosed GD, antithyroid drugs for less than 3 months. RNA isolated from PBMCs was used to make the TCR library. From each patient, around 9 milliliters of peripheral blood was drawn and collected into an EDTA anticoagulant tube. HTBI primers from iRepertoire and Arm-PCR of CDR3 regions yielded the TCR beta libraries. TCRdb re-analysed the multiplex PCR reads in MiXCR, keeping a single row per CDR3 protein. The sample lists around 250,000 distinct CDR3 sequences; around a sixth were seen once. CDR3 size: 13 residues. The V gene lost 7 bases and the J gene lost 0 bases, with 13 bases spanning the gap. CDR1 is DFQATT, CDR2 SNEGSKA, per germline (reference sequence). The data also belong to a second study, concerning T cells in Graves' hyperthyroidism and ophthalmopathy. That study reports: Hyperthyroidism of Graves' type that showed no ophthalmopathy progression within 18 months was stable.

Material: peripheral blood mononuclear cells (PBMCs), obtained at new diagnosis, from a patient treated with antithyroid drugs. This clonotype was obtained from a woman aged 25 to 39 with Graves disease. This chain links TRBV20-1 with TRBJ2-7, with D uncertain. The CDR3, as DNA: TGCAGTGTGGGGTTTTCCAGCTCCTACGAGCAGTACTTC. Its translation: CSVGFSSSYEQYF.